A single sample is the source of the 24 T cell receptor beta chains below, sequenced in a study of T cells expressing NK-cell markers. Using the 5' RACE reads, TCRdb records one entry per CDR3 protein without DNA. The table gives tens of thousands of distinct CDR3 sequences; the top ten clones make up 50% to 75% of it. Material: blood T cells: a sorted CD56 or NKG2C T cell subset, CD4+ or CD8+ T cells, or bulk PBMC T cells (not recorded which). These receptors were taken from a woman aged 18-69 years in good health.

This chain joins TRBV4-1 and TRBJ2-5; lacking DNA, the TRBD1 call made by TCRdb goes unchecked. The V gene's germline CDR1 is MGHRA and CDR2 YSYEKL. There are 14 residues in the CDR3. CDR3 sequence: CASSQGQREETQYF.

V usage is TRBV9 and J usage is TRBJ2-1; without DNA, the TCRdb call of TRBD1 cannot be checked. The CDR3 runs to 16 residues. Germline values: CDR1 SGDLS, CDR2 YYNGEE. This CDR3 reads CASSVEGRGFRDEQFF.

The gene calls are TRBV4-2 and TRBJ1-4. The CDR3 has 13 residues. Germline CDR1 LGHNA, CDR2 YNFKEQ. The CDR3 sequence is CASSQSTNEKLFF.

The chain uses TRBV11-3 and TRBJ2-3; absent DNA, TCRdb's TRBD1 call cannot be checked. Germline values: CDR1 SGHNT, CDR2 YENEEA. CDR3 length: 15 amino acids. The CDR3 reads CASSGGSLGTDTQYF.

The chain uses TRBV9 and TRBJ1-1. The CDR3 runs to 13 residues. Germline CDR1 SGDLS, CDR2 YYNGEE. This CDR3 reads CASSVDGNTEAFF.

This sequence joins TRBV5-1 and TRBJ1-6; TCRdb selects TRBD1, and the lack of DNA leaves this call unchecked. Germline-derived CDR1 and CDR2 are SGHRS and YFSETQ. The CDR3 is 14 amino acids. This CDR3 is CASSSRDGNSPLHF.

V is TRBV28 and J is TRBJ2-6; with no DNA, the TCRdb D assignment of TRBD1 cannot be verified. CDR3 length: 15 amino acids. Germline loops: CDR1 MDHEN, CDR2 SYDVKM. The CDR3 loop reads CASSFFRAGANVLTF.

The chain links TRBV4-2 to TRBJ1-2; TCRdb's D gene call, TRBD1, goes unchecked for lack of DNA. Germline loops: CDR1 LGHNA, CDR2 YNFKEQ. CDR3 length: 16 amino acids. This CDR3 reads CASSRSGQELNYGYTF.

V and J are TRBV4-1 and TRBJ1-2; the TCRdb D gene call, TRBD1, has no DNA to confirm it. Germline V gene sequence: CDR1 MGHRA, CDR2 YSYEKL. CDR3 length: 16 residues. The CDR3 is CASSQDPDGSPYGYTF.

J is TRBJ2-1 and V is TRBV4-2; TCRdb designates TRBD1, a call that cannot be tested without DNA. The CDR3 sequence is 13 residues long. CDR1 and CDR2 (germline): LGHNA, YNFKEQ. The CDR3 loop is CASSPKRGDEQFF.

CDR3 loop: CASSGVEGVGAFF. This chain joins TRBV7-9 and TRBJ1-1; TCRdb returns TRBD1, unconfirmable since there is no DNA. Per the germline V gene, CDR1 is SEHNR and CDR2 is FQNEAQ (reference sequence). The CDR3 is 13 residues long.

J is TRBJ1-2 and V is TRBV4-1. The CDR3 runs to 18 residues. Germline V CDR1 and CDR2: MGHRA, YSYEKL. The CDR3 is CASSQVGGEDTLFDGYTF.

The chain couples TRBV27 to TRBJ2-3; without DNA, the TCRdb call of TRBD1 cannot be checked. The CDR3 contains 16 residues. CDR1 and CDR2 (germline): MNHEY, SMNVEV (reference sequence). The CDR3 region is CASTLRGARSTDTQYF.

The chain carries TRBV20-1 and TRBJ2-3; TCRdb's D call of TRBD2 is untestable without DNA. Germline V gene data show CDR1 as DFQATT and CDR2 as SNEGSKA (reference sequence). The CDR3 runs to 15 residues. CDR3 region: CSANGLADSTDTQYF.

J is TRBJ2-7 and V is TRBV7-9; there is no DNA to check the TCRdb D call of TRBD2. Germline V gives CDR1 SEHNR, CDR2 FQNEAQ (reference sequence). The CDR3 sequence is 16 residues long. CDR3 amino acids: CASSSPSGTSSYEQYF.

CDR3 residues: CSASSATGTGNQPQHF. The V call is TRBV20-1, the J call TRBJ1-5; TCRdb returns TRBD1, unconfirmable since there is no DNA. Germline loops: CDR1 DFQATT, CDR2 SNEGSKA (reference sequence). The CDR3 loop spans 16 amino acids.

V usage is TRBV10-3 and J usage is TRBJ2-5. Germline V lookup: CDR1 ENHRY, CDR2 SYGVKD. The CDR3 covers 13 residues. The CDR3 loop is CAISDDLAQTQYF.

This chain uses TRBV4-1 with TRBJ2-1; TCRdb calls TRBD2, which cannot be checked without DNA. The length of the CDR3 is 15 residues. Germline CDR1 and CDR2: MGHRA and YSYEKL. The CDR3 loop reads CASSQGSSGINEQFF.

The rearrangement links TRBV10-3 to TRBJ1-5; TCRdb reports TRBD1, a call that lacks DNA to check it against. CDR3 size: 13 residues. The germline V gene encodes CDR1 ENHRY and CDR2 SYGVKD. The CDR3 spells CAIRGDSNQPQHF.

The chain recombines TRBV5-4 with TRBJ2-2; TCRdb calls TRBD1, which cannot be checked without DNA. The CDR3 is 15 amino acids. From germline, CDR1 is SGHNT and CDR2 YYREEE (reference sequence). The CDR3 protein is CASSFGTGNTGELFF.

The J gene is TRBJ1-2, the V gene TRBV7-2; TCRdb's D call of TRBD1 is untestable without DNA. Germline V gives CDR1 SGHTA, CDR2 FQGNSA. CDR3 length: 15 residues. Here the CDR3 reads CASSAPGKPNYGYTF. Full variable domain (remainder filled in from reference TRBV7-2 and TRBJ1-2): GAGVSQSPSNKVTEKGKDVELRCDPISGHTALYWYRQSLGQGLEFLIYFQGNSAPDKSGLPSDRFSAERTGGSVSTLTIQRTQQEDSAVYLCASSAPGKPNYGYTFGSGTRLTVV.

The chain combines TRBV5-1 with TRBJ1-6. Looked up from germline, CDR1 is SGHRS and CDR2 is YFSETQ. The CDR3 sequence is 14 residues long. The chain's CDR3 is CASSMGRGNSPLHF.

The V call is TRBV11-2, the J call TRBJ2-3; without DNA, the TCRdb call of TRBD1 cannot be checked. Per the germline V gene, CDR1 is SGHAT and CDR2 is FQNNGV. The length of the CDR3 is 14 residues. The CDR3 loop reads CASTLTGGTDTQYF.

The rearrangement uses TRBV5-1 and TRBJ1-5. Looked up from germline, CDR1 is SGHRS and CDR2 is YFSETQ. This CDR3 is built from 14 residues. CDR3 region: CASSGPGGFQPQHF.